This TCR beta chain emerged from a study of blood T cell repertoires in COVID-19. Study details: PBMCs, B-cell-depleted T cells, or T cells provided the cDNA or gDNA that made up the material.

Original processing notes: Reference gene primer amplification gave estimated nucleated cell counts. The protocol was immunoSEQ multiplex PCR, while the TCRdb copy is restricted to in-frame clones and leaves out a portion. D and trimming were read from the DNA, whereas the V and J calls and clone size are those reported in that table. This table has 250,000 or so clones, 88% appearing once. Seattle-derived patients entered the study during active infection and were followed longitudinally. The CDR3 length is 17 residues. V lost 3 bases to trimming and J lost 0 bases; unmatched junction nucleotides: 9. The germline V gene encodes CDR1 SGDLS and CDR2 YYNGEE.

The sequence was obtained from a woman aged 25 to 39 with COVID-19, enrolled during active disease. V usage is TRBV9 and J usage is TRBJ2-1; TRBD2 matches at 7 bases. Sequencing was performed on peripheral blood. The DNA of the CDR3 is TGTGCCAGCAGCGGACTACTAGCGCCGAGCTCCTACAATGAGCAGTTCTTC. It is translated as CASSGLLAPSSYNEQFF.